This TCR beta chain came from a study of blood T cell repertoires in COVID-19. This clone was seen a single time. CDR3 length: 15 residues. Per germline, CDR1 MNHEY and CDR2 SMNVEV (reference sequence). The junction had 6 bases not matched to a gene; V was cut back by 5 bases and J by 7 bases. Assay used: immunoSEQ multiplex PCR; TCRdb lists only in-frame clones, some missing. The sample has under 130,000 clones; over 75% are singletons. V usage is TRBV27 and J usage is TRBJ1-6; 9 nucleotides match TRBD1. The sample taken for sequencing was peripheral blood. The receptor's source is a middle-aged man with acute or convalescent COVID-19. The chain's CDR3 is CASSPPGTGNSPLHF. The CDR3 nucleotides read TGTGCCAGCAGTCCCCCCGGGACAGGGAATTCACCCCTCCACTTT.